This record covers a single T cell receptor beta chain. Its antigen is not known. Germline CDR1 MRHNA, CDR2 SNTAGT. CDR3 length: 18 amino acids. V shed 4 bases, J shed 4 bases, and the junction held 10 bases outside the gene matches. Time point described: week 35, safety follow-up. Topical imiquimod accompanied each vaccine dose, which consisted of 300 ug of mutant IDH1 20-mer peptide. Patients received eight vaccinations in weeks 1, 3, 5, 7, 11, 15, 19, 23. The record originates from a study of a mutant IDH1 vaccine in newly diagnosed glioma. Turning to the study itself: Most had both radiotherapy and temozolomide beforehand; others had only one. The study held visit V12 at week 35 and visit V13 at week 47.

The assay was immunoSEQ multiplex PCR, and TCRdb's table has in-frame clones only and misses some. The top ten hold 4.5% to 5% of the sample, which has about 64,000 clones, 74% seen once. This chain joins TRBV6-4 and TRBJ2-1; 13 nucleotides line up with TRBD2. The source is a man aged 50 or older with glioma. This material consisted of PBMCs, taken from a glioma patient whose treatment included an IDH1 peptide vaccine. CDR3 DNA sequence: TGTGCCAGCAGTGCCCTACCAACTAGCGGGGGGGCGTACAATGAGCAGTTCTTC. Protein sequence: CASSALPTSGGAYNEQFF.